A single sample gave rise to the 13 T cell receptor beta chains below, sequenced in a study of identical twins. TCRdb independently ran MiXCR on the 5' RACE reads; one entry per CDR3 protein. The sample comprises around 510,000 distinct CDR3 sequences, approximately 15% of which are singletons, and about 0.97% rests with the top ten. The sample was also linked to a second study, of yellow fever vaccine responses in identical twins.

Input material: CD4+ T cells sorted from blood. Source of these receptors: a young woman in good health.

This clonotype turned up a few times. The chain has TRBV24-1 and TRBJ2-3; D remains unclear. The CDR3 covers 13 residues. Germline-derived CDR1 and CDR2 are KGHDR and SFDVKD. Trimming pared 3 bases from V and 1 base from J, leaving 4 bases between. The CDR3 loop is CATSDMGTDTQYF. DNA of the CDR3: TGTGCCACCAGTGATATGGGCACAGATACGCAGTATTTT.

The chain couples TRBV4-3 to TRBJ2-7, with D unclear. The germline gives CDR1 LGHNA, CDR2 YSLEER. V was trimmed by 0 bases and J by 5 bases, leaving 11 bases between them. This CDR3 has 14 residues. The CDR3 DNA is TGCGCCAGCAGCCAAGACATCCGAACCGACGAGCAGTACTTC. This gives the protein CASSQDIRTDEQYF.

This clonotype appeared a few times. This sequence joins TRBV29-1 and TRBJ2-3; TRBD2 agrees at 8 bases. In germline, CDR1 is SQVTM, CDR2 ANQGSEA. V was clipped by 6 bases and J by 1 base; unmatched bases: 9. This CDR3 contains 15 residues. In nucleotides, the CDR3 is TGCAGCGTCAAAAACCGACTAGCGCGCACAGATACGCAGTATTTT. Translating gives CSVKNRLARTDTQYF.

This clonotype was detected many times. This chain uses TRBV4-3 with TRBJ2-7; 12 bases align to TRBD2. The V segment lost 6 bases and the J segment 7 bases; nucleotides outside the gene matches: 10. CDR3 length: 15 residues. The germline V gene encodes CDR1 LGHNA and CDR2 YSLEER. In DNA, the CDR3 is TGCGCCAGCAGACCCGGACTAGCGGGGCCGGGAGAGCAGTACTTC. It specifies CASRPGLAGPGEQYF.

The chain has TRBV12-3 or TRBV12-4 and TRBJ2-3; the D call may be TRBD1 or TRBD2 (5 bases each). The V end was cut by 2 bases, the J end by 6 bases, with 12 bases between. This CDR3 is 14 amino acids long. In nucleotides, the CDR3 is TGTGCCAGCAGTTTAAGTGGGACCGGGGATACGCAGTATTTT. Encoded protein: CASSLSGTGDTQYF.

This clonotype was detected only a few times. The V and J genes are TRBV10-3 and TRBJ2-7, with D possibly matching TRBD1 (6 bases). V was shortened by 3 bases and J by 0 bases, with 9 bases between the two germline ends. CDR1 ENHRY and CDR2 SYGVKD come from the germline V gene. The CDR3 consists of 14 residues. The CDR3 reads CAISDGGLSYEQYF. The CDR3 coding sequence is TGTGCCATCAGTGATGGGGGCCTCTCCTACGAGCAGTACTTC.

The chain links TRBV24-1 to TRBJ2-5, with 8 bases that match TRBD2. Per germline, CDR1 KGHDR and CDR2 SFDVKD. The CDR3 is 16 amino acids. J was trimmed by 5 bases and V by 3 bases; bases with no gene match: 10. CDR3 protein: CATSDAGAGGLETQYF. The CDR3 DNA reads TGTGCCACCAGTGATGCCGGGGCGGGAGGCTTGGAGACCCAGTACTTC.

This clonotype appeared many times. This chain connects TRBV20-1 to TRBJ1-1, with 10 bases that match TRBD1. V dropped 6 bases and J dropped 5; count of bases not matched to a gene: 6. This CDR3 region has 13 residues. Germline values: CDR1 DFQATT, CDR2 SNEGSKA (reference sequence). The CDR3 DNA is TGCAGTGCGAAGACAGGGGGCTGGACTGAAGCTTTCTTT. Translating it yields CSAKTGGWTEAFF.

This clonotype was picked up a small number of times. V is TRBV7-2 and J is TRBJ2-5, with a possible D match to TRBD2 (5 bases). Deletions cut 3 bases from V and 5 bases from J, with 7 bases between. Germline-derived CDR1 and CDR2 are SGHTA and FQGNSA. There are 12 residues in the CDR3. The CDR3, as DNA: TGTGCCAGCAGCTTTACGGGGGAGACCCAGTACTTC. This codes for CASSFTGETQYF.

This clonotype was observed a handful of times. This sequence joins TRBV18 and TRBJ2-7; D is undetermined. The CDR3 has 14 amino acids. V was pared by 3 bases and J by 2 bases, with 11 bases between. From germline, CDR1 is KGHSH and CDR2 LQKENI. The DNA of the CDR3 is TGTGCCAGCTCACCCAACAAATATCCCTACGAGCAGTACTTC. This encodes CASSPNKYPYEQYF.

The chain couples TRBV28 to TRBJ2-7; 7 bases agree with TRBD1. Germline V gene data show CDR1 as MDHEN and CDR2 as SYDVKM. J lost 7 bases, V lost 5 bases, and 8 bases had no gene match. The CDR3 is made up of 13 amino acids. The CDR3 here is CASSPPQGREQYF. The CDR3 bases are TGTGCCAGCAGTCCTCCACAGGGGAGAGAGCAGTACTTC.

This clonotype was observed many times. V is TRBV6-1 and J is TRBJ2-2; TRBD1 or TRBD2 may be the D gene (5 bases each). This CDR3 is 16 amino acids long. CDR1 is MNHNS, CDR2 SASEGT, per germline. Trimming cost V 5 bases and J 7 bases, with 20 bases left between them. The CDR3 DNA follows: TGTGCCAGCAGTAGAACCGGGACGGCTGTCATCGGGGAGCTGTTTTTT. Its translation: CASSRTGTAVIGELFF.

The chain couples TRBV5-1 to TRBJ2-7; maybe TRBD1 (6 bases). V gave up 4 bases and J gave up 6 bases, with 14 bases separating them. CDR3 length: 13 amino acids. CDR1 and CDR2 (germline): SGHRS, YFSETQ. The DNA of the CDR3 is TGCGCCAGCAGCGGGACGACAGGAGCCGAGCAGTACTTC. Amino acid sequence: CASSGTTGAEQYF.